The source of this T cell receptor beta chain is a study of cytomegalovirus exposure and HLA in healthy donors. Whole-study context: A subsequent analysis reported that the roughly 120 validation repertoires were produced on the same platform that had also been used for the approximately 710 first-cohort repertoires. General study results and limits: Cytomegalovirus status was reportedly diagnosed by the classifier with high sensitivity and specificity. Associated with cytomegalovirus, according to the listing, were fewer than 200 TCR beta chains.

About this clone itself: Its antigen is as yet unknown.

Germline CDR1 is MDHEN and CDR2 is SYDVKM. V shed 1 base and J shed 5 bases, with 11 bases lying between them. This CDR3 is built from 14 residues. Generated by immunoSEQ multiplex PCR, the TCRdb table keeps only in-frame clones and is missing some. The sample consists of roughly 60,000 clones, 85% to 95% of them appearing once. The sequenced sample consisted of PBMCs. The chain is built from TRBV28 and TRBJ1-1; D possibly corresponds to TRBD1 (5 bases). The sequence was collected from a woman younger than 30 in good health and CMV-seropositive. The CDR3 bases are TGTGCCAGCAGTTTATTAGGGGCATGGACTGAAGCTTTCTTT. Protein: CASSLLGAWTEAFF.